This T cell receptor beta chain was observed in a study of resident and recirculating memory T cells in vitiligo. Some clones are missing from TCRdb's copy, which holds only in-frame ones; the method was immunoSEQ multiplex PCR. The repertoire has more than 65,000 clones, 90% to 95% of them found once; the top ten carry over 4%. V lost 5 bases and J lost 1, with 8 bases in between. Germline CDR1 and CDR2: LNHDA and SQIVND (reference sequence). This CDR3 region has 13 residues. The sequence derives from a male donor with vitiligo. The chain employs TRBV19 and TRBJ1-1; maybe TRBD1 (5 bases). What was sequenced was blood. The CDR3 region is CASSLTENTEAFF. Here the CDR3 DNA reads TGTGCCAGTAGTCTGACAGAGAACACTGAAGCTTTCTTT.